This paragraph reports one T cell receptor (beta chain). This clone was seen just once. Its binding antigen is unknown. Qualities for individual bases were not recorded, and no much larger clone is one base off. V is pared back by 1 base and J by 5 bases, with 11 bases lying between the germline termini. Reading the germline V gene gives CDR1 SGHRS and CDR2 YFSETQ. From cysteine to phenylalanine, the CDR3 is 14 amino acids long. Only the CDR3 region is kept as DNA, spanning 42 bases read in frame from base 1. This sample was taken from a study of shared clonotypes between healthy human individuals (dated by TCRdb to 2018 to 2020). With respect to the entire study: The cohort comprised a couple of women and a few men aged 18 to 49 years. For each donor, CD4 naive and CD4 memory were each given three plates, CD8 naive was given two plates, and CD8 memory was given one plate. The study deeply sequenced blood TCR repertoires of several healthy adults to estimate repertoire size and the extent of clonotype sharing between individuals. Libraries were prepared and TCR repertoires were sequenced by different laboratories using diverse techniques, in order to increase sequencing depth and limit assay-specific biases. Leukapheresis yielded between about 0.94 and 9 billion PBMCs per donor.

TCR CDR3 regions were amplified from genomic DNA by multiplex PCR using the deep immunoSEQ assay. Genomic DNA extracted from each cell subset was distributed evenly over all wells of several immunoSEQ 96-well plates, and each plate served as one replicate. Each replicate PCR for sorted subsets received around 0.2 ug genomic DNA, equal to around 32,000 T cell genomes. Purified libraries were quantified with a Qubit 3.0 fluorometer, sized on a Bioanalyzer 2100, and re-quantified with the KAPA Library Quantification kit. Each immunoSEQ 96-well plate was sequenced on its own single-read 150-cycle Illumina NextSeq 550 flow cell. Processing in the source paper ran as follows. Because the immunoSEQ output held only junctional sequences and lacked quality scores, the filtering could not match the filtering applied to full-length reads. Sequences were annotated with PyIR, a Python wrapper for IgBLAST v1.9, and V/J genes and CDR3 were assigned using IMGT germline references. Reads were removed for weak V/J assignments (E-value above 1e-6), missing CDR3, stop codons, out-of-frame junctions, or ambiguous translated residues. V3J clonotypes were defined by identical inferred V gene, J gene, and CDR3 amino acid sequence. Percentage overlap between repertoires was calculated by dividing the number of shared unique clonotypes by the size of the smaller repertoire. Three approaches were used to assess repertoire richness: RTK rarefaction, the Chao1 estimator, and Recon v2.1 estimates of unobserved clonotypes. Generation probabilities for all TCRbeta clonotypes obtained by the gDNA method from four donors were computed using OLGA. Drawn from immuneACCESS, this table holds only the in-frame rearrangements with V and J called that TCRdb kept. Clones are partly lost; checked studies trace under half to an unresolved V gene and leave the rest unexplained. For V, J and clone size, that table is used; D and trimming come from the DNA. In this sample the table shows over a million clones, more than 75% of which occur a single time. More than 0.5% of the sample is taken by the ten largest.

Donors were healthy HIV-negative adults with no recently reported acute infections or vaccinations. All donors were Caucasian adults living in Nashville, Tennessee, USA. Magnetic negative selection was used to enrich CD4+ T cells, after which naive cells were positively selected on CD45RA and the negative fraction became the memory subset. Blood was obtained by leukapheresis, after which PBMCs were separated by Ficoll-Histopaque density gradient centrifugation and cryopreserved in liquid nitrogen vapor phase. Analytical flow cytometry was used to check the purity and quantity of every magnetically sorted T cell population. Genomic DNA was isolated from every sorted fraction and measured by UV absorbance on a Nanodrop 2000c. The research as a whole found: Only blood was sampled, and tissue TCR repertoires likely differ from those in blood. Even with the large sequencing depth, rarefaction of the sorted-subset datasets indicated that sequencing was incomplete. Approximately 4.8% of naive CD4, around 4% of naive CD8, approximately 2.2% of memory CD4, and over 0.35% of memory CD8 clonotypes were shared across a handful of donors. The small number of donors limited the genetic and exposure-history diversity represented. Naive subsets generally had larger estimated clonotype richness than memory subsets did. Clonotypes shared by all four sorted-subset donors showed higher generation probabilities than non-shared clonotypes. Based on pairwise subsampling, the degree of clonotype sharing among donors was expected to be affected by sequencing depth.

The clonotype originates from a man aged 18 to 30 in good health. Some clones in this sample may be carry-over from other donors' samples. Material: memory CD4+ T cells from PBMCs. The cell subset or site label, as the study defines it: CD45RA-negative fraction. The rearranged segments are TRBV5-1 and TRBJ2-3; the D gene cannot be resolved beyond TRBD1 or TRBD2, each matching 5 bases. For the CDR3, the sequence is CASSLSSGRDTQYF. The DNA is as follows: TGCGCCAGCAGCTTGAGCTCGGGGCGAGATACGCAGTATTTT.